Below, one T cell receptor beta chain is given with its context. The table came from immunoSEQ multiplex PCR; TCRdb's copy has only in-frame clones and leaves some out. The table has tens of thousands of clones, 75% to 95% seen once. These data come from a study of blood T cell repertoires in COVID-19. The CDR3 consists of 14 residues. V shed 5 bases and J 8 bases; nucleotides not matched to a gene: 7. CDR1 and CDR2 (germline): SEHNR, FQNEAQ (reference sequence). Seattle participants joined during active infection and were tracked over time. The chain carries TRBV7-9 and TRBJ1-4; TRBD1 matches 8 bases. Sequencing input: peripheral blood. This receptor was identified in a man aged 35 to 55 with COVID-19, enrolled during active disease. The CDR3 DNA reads TGTGCCAGCAGCCCTCCCGGACAGGGAGAAAAACTGTTTTTT. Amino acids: CASSPPGQGEKLFF.